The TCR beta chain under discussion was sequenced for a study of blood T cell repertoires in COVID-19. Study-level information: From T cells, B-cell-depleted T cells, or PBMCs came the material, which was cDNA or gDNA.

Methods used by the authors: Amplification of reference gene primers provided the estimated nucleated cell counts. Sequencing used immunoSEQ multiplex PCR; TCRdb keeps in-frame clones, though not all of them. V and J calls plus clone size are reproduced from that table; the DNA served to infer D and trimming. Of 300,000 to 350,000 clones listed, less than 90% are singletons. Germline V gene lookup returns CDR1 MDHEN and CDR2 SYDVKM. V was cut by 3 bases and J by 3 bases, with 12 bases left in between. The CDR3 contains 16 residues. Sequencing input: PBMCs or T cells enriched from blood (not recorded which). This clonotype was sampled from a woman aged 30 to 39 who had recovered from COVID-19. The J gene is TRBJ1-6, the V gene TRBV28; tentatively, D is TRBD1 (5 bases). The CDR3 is CASSFAGVYYNSPLHF. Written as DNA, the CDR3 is TGTGCCAGCAGTTTTGCGGGGGTTTACTATAATTCACCCCTCCACTTT. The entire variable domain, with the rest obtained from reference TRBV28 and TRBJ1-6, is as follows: DVKVTQSSRYLVKRTGEKVFLECVQDMDHENMFWYRQDPGLGLRLIYFSYDVKMKEKGDIPEGYSVSREKKERFSLILESASTNQTSMYLCASSFAGVYYNSPLHFGNGTRLTVT.